This T cell receptor beta chain was identified during a study of T cell repertoires in cytomegalovirus infection. Study details: In public TCR beta signatures, there were indications of both CMV infection and matching HLA type.

This clonotype was seen many times. The antigen is not known. Study results and caveats: What dominated the ex vivo response were HLA-C-restricted CMV-specific TCR beta clonotypes. There were carriers of CMV plus the relevant HLA, and cumulative public TCR beta family frequency identified them.

MiXCR was run by TCRdb on the reads, yielding one entry per CDR3 protein. This sample has about 76,000 distinct CDR3 sequences, with 3.5% to 4.5% found just once. In germline, CDR1 is SGHAT, CDR2 FQNNGV. Trimming removed 3 bases at V and 4 bases at J, with 15 bases between. The CDR3 is made up of 15 amino acids. Source material: PBMCs. The chain joins TRBV11-2 to TRBJ1-1; D gene unclear. The TCR sequence derives from a human donor in good health (CMV status not recorded). Some clones in this sample may be carry-over from other donors' samples. The CDR3 is CASSFTPEVLTEAFF. The DNA of the CDR3 is TGTGCCAGCAGCTTTACCCCTGAGGTACTCACTGAAGCTTTCTTT.